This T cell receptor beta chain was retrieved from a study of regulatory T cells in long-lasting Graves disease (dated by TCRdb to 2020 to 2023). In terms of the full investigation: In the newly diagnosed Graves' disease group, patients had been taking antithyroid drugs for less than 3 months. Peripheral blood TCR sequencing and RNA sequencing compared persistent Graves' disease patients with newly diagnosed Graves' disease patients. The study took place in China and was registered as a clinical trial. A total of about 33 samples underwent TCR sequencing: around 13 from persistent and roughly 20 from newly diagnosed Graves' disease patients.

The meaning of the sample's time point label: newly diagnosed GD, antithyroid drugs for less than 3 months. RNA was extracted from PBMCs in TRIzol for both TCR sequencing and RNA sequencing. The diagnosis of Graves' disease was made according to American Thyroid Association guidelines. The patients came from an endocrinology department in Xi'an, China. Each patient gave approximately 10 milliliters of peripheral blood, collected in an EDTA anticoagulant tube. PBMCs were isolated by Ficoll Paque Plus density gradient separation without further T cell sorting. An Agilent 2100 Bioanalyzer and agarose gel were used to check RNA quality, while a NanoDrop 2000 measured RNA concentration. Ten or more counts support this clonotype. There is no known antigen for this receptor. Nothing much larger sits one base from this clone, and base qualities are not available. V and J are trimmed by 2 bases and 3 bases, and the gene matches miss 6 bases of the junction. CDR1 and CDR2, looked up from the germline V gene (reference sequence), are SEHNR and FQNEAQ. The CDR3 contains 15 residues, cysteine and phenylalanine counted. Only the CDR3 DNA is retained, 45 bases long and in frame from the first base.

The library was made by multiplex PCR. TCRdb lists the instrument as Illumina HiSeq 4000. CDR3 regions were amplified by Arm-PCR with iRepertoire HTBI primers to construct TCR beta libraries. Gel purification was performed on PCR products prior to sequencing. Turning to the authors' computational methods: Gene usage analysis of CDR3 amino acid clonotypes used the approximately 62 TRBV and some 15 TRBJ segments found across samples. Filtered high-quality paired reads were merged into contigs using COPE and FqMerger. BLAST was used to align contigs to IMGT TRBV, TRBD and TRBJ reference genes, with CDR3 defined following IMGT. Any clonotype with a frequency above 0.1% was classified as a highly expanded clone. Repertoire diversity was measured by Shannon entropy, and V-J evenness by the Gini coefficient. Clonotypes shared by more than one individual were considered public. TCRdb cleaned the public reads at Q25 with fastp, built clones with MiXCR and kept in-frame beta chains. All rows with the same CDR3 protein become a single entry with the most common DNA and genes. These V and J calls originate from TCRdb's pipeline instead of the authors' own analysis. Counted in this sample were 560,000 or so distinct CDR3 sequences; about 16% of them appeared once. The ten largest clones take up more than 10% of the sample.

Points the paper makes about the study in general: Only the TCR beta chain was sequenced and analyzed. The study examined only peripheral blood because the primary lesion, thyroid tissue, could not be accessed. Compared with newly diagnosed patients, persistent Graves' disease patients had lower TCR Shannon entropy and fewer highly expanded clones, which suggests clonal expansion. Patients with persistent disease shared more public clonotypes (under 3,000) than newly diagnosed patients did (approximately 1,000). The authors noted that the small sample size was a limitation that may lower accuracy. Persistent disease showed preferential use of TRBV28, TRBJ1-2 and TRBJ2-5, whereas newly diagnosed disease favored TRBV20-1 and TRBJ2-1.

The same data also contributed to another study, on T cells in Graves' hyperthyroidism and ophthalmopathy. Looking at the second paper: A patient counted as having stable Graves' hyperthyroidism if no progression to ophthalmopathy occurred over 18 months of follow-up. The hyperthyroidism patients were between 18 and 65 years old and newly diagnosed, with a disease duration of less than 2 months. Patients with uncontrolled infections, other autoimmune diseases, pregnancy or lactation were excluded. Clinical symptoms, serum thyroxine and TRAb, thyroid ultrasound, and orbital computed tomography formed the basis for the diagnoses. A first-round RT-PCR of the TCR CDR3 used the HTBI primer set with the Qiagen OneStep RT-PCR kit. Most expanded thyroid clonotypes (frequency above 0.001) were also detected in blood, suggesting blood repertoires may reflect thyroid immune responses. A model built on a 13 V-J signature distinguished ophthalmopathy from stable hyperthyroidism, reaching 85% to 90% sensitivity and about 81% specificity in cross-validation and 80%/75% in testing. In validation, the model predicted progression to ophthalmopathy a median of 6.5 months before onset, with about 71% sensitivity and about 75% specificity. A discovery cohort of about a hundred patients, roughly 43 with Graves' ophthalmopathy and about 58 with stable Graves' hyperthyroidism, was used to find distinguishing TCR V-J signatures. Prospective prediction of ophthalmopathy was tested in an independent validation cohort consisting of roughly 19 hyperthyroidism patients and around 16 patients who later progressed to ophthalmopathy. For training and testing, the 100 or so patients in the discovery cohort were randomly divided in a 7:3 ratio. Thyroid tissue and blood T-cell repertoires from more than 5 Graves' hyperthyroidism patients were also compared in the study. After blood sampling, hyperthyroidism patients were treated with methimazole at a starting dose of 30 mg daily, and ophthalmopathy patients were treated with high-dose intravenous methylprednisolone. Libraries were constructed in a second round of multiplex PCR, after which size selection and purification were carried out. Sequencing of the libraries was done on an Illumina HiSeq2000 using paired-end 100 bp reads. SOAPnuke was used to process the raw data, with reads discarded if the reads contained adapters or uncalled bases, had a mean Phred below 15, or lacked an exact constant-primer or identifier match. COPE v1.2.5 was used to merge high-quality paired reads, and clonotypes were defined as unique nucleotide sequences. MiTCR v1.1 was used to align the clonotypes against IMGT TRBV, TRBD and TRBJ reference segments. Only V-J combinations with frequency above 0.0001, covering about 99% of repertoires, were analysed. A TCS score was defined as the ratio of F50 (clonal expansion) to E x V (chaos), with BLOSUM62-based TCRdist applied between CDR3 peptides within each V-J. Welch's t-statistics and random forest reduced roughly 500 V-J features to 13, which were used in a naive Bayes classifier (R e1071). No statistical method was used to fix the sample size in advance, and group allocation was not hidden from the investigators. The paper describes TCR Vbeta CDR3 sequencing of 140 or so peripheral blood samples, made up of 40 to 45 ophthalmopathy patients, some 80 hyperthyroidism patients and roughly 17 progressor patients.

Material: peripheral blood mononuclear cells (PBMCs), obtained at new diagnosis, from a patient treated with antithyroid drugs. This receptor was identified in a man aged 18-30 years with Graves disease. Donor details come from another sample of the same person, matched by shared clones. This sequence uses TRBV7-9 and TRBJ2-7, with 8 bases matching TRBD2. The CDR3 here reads CASSLSTRGDYEQYF. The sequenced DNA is TGTGCCAGCAGCTTATCGACGCGGGGGGACTACGAGCAGTACTTC.